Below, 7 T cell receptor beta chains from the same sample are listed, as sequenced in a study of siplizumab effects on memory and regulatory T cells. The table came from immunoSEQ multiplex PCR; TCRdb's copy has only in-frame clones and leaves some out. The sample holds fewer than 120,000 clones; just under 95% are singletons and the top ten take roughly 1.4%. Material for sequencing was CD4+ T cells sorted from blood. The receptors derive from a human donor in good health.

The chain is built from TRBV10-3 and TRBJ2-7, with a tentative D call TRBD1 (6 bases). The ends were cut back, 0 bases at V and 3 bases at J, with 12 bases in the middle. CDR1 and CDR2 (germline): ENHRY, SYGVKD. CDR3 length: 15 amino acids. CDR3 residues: CAISESTGWHYEQYF. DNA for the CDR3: TGTGCCATCAGTGAGTCGACAGGTTGGCACTACGAGCAGTACTTC.

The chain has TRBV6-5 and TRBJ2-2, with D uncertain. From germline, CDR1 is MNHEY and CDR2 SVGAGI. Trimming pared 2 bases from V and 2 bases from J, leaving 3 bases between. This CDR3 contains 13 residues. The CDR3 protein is CASSYVNTGELFF. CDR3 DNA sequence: TGTGCCAGCAGTTACGTAAACACCGGGGAGCTGTTTTTT.

This chain's CDR3 is CASTGRTLREQYF. The CDR3 region has the DNA TGTGCCAGCACGGGACGGACCCTCCGCGAGCAGTACTTC. The chain joins TRBV6-5 to TRBJ2-7; D possibly matches TRBD1 or TRBD2 (5 bases each). Trimming pared 7 bases from V and 6 bases from J, leaving 16 bases between. CDR3 size: 13 residues. Looked up from germline, CDR1 is MNHEY and CDR2 is SVGAGI.

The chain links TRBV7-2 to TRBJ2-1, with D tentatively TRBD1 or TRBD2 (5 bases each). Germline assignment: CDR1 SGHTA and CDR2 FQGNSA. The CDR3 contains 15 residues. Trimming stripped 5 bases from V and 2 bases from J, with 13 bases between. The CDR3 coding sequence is TGTGCCAGCAGCCTCGACATGGGACCCTACAATGAGCAGTTCTTC. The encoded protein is CASSLDMGPYNEQFF.

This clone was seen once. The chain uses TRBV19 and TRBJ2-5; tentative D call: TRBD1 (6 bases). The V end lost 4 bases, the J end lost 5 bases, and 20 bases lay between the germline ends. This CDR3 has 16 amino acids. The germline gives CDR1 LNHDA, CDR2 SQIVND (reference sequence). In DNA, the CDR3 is TGTGCCAGTAGTAGCCTTGCCACCAGGGGATGGGAGACCCAGTACTTC. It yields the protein CASSSLATRGWETQYF.

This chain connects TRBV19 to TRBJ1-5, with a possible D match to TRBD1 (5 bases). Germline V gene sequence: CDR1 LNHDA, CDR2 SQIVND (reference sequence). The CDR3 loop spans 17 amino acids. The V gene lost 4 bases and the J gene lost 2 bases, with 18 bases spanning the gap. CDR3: CASSTTGTLVGNQPQHF. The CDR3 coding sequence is TGTGCCAGTAGTACTACCGGGACCCTTGTGGGCAATCAGCCCCAGCATTTT.

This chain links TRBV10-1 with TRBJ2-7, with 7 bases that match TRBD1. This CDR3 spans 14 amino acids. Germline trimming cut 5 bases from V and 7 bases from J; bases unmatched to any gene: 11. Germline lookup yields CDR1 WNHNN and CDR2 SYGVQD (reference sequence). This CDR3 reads CASSSDRVGREQYF. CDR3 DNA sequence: TGCGCCAGCAGTTCTGACAGGGTAGGTCGGGAGCAGTACTTC.